Presented here are 27 T cell receptor beta chains from one specimen sequenced in a study of siplizumab effects on memory and regulatory T cells. Profiling relied on immunoSEQ multiplex PCR, and the TCRdb table lists in-frame clones only, not all of them. The table shows roughly 100,000 clones, with roughly nine tenths occurring only once. The sequencing sample was made of CD4+ T cells sorted from blood. The receptors derive from a human donor in good health.

The V gene is TRBV6-1, the J gene TRBJ1-2; 7 nucleotides match TRBD1. The CDR3 totals 14 residues. V dropped 7 bases and J dropped 8; count of bases not matched to a gene: 13. Germline CDR1 reads MNHNS; CDR2 reads SASEGT. This CDR3 reads CASIPGRGSGGYTF. In nucleotides, the CDR3 is TGTGCCAGCATTCCGGGCAGGGGGAGCGGCGGCTACACCTTC.

As DNA, the CDR3 is TGTGCCAGCAGCCACCGACCAAGAAGCACAGATACGCAGTATTTT. Amino acids: CASSHRPRSTDTQYF. The chain recombines TRBV4-2 with TRBJ2-3; D remains ambiguous. Per the germline V gene, CDR1 is LGHNA and CDR2 is YNFKEQ. The length of the CDR3 is 15 residues. Trimming pared 3 bases from V and 0 bases from J, leaving 10 bases between.

Only one count was recorded for this clone. The J gene is TRBJ2-6, the V gene TRBV6-5; D may correspond to TRBD1 or TRBD2 (5 bases each). CDR1 is MNHEY, CDR2 SVGAGI, per germline. Trimming left V 2 bases short and J 2 bases short, with 10 bases between. The CDR3 spans 16 residues. The CDR3 nucleotides are TGTGCCAGCAGTTACAAGGGGACCCCTGGGGCCAACGTCCTGACTTTC. Amino acids: CASSYKGTPGANVLTF.

This chain joins TRBV6-5 and TRBJ1-1; no clear D. The CDR3 is made up of 13 amino acids. The V gene's germline CDR1 is MNHEY and CDR2 SVGAGI. The V and J ends lost 6 bases and 1 base respectively, with 9 bases between them. The CDR3 bases are TGTGCCAGCAGGGATCTTGGGAACACTGAAGCTTTCTTT. It codes for CASRDLGNTEAFF.

V and J are TRBV19 and TRBJ1-2, with unresolved D. Germline values: CDR1 LNHDA, CDR2 SQIVND (reference sequence). V was shortened by 4 bases and J by 8 bases, with 14 bases between the two germline ends. The CDR3 is made up of 13 amino acids. Written as DNA, the CDR3 is TGTGCCAGTAGTACCCCCCAAAAATGGGGCTACACCTTC. Encoded protein: CASSTPQKWGYTF.

The CDR3 protein is CASSAGLAGAEQYF. The CDR3 coding sequence is TGTGCCAGCAGTGCGGGACTAGCGGGAGCCGAGCAGTACTTC. The chain joins TRBV25-1 to TRBJ2-7; 14 nucleotides agree with TRBD2. Germline trimming cut 4 bases from V and 6 bases from J; bases unmatched to any gene: 2. The length of the CDR3 is 14 residues. Germline assignment: CDR1 MGHDK and CDR2 SYGVNS.

The chain is built from TRBV2 and TRBJ2-1; D perhaps matches TRBD2 (6 bases). The ends were cut back, 7 bases at V and 5 bases at J, with 12 bases in the middle. There are 13 residues in the CDR3. Germline CDR1 and CDR2: SNHLY and FYNNEI. For the CDR3, the DNA is TGTGCCAGCATGCGACAGCGGGACAATGAGCAGTTCTTC. Protein product: CASMRQRDNEQFF. The full variable domain, its missing parts supplied by reference TRBV2 and TRBJ2-1, is EPEVTQTPSHQVTQMGQEVILRCVPISNHLYFYWYRQILGQKVEFLVSFYNNEISEKSEIFDDQFSVERPDGSNFTLKIRSTKLEDSAMYFCASMRQRDNEQFFGPGTRLTVL.

This clone came up once. V gene TRBV28 combines with J gene TRBJ1-2, with TRBD1 matching 7 bases. Germline V gives CDR1 MDHEN, CDR2 SYDVKM. This CDR3 region has 15 residues. Trimming cost V 8 bases and J 0 bases; bases outside gene matches: 9. CDR3 DNA sequence: TGTGCCAGCCGACAGGGCCATTACCCTAACTATGGCTACACCTTC. As protein: CASRQGHYPNYGYTF.

The gene calls are TRBV2 and TRBJ1-5; D remains unclear. Trimming cost V 1 base and J 0 bases, with 7 bases left between them. This CDR3 contains 15 residues. CDR1 and CDR2 from the germline V gene are SNHLY and FYNNEI. The CDR3 spells CASSEGGSSNQPQHF. CDR3 coding DNA: TGTGCCAGCAGTGAAGGGGGATCTAGCAATCAGCCCCAGCATTTT.

This clone was observed a handful of times. The chain recombines TRBV14 with TRBJ1-1; 8 bases match TRBD1. J gave up 4 bases and V 2 bases, and 6 bases lay outside the gene matches. This CDR3 region has 15 residues. CDR1 and CDR2 (germline): SGHDN, FVKESK. The CDR3 loop is CASSQLDRGPTEAFF. CDR3 coding DNA: TGTGCCAGCAGCCAACTCGACAGGGGCCCCACTGAAGCTTTCTTT.

This clone has a single count. One junction end disagrees with the germline gene, perhaps due to a read error. The rearrangement links TRBV19 to TRBJ2-7, with a possible D match to TRBD1 (6 bases). The CDR3 has 13 amino acids. Germline V gives CDR1 LNHDA, CDR2 SQIVND (reference sequence). CDR3 sequence: CASSPNRQAGPAF. In DNA form, the CDR3 reads TGTGCCAGTAGTCCTAACCGACAGGCCGGCCCGGCGTTC.

The chain's CDR3 is CASSYNRAGGGELFF. For the CDR3, the DNA is TGTGCCAGCAGTTACAATAGGGCTGGGGGCGGGGAGCTGTTTTTT. This rearrangement joins TRBV6-5 to TRBJ2-2; D assignment may be TRBD1 or TRBD2 (5 bases each). Germline V gene sequence: CDR1 MNHEY, CDR2 SVGAGI. V was clipped by 2 bases and J by 7 bases, with 14 bases between them. This CDR3 is built from 15 residues.

This clone was counted a single time. The chain carries TRBV5-4 and TRBJ2-3; tentative D call: TRBD1 (6 bases). The germline V gene has CDR1 SGHNT and CDR2 YYREEE (reference sequence). The CDR3 extends over 16 amino acids. Trimming shortened V by 4 bases and J by 1 base, and 16 bases separated the two germline ends. The CDR3 DNA reads TGTGCCAGCAGCCTGGGGCAGGGGCGCGGCACAGATACGCAGTATTTT. This gives the protein CASSLGQGRGTDTQYF.

V usage is TRBV7-3 and J usage is TRBJ2-7; 10 positions match TRBD2. The germline V gene has CDR1 SGHTA and CDR2 FQGTGA. This CDR3 region has 15 residues. J lost 0 bases, V lost 5 bases, and 4 bases had no gene match. The DNA of the CDR3 is TGTGCCAGCAGCCCGGGACTAGCGAGCTCCTACGAGCAGTACTTC. It encodes CASSPGLASSYEQYF.

This sequence joins TRBV5-8 and TRBJ2-3, with 7 nucleotides matching TRBD1. The CDR3 length is 14 residues. Germline V CDR1 and CDR2: SGHTS, YDEGEE. The trim removed 7 bases at V and 5 bases at J, leaving 10 bases unmatched. The CDR3 region is CASSPGQAGDTQYF. CDR3 DNA sequence: TGTGCCAGCTCCCCTGGACAGGCCGGAGATACGCAGTATTTT. The complete variable domain, with remaining parts taken from reference TRBV5-8 and TRBJ2-3, reads EAGVTQSPTHLIKTRGQQATLRCSPISGHTSVYWYQQALGLGLQFLLWYDEGEERNRGNFPPRFSGRQFPNYSSELNVNALELEDSALYLCASSPGQAGDTQYFGPGTRLTVL.

The chain employs TRBV5-1 and TRBJ1-1, with no clear D. From germline, CDR1 is SGHRS and CDR2 YFSETQ. V gave up 4 bases and J gave up 2 bases, with 15 bases separating them. There are 15 residues in the CDR3. The CDR3 sequence is CASSAGRSANTEAFF. The CDR3 bases are TGCGCCAGCAGCGCGGGGAGGAGCGCTAACACTGAAGCTTTCTTT.

This chain uses TRBV14 with TRBJ2-3, with 7 bases that match TRBD1. The germline V gene has CDR1 SGHDN and CDR2 FVKESK. With 3 bases clipped from V and 1 base from J, the junction kept 10 bases outside the gene matches. This CDR3 has 17 amino acids. The CDR3 loop reads CASSQRKGGWGTDTQYF. The CDR3 coding sequence is TGTGCCAGCAGCCAGCGCAAAGGGGGCTGGGGCACAGATACGCAGTATTTT.

The chain combines TRBV10-3 with TRBJ1-1; 8 bases are shared with TRBD1. From germline, CDR1 is ENHRY and CDR2 SYGVKD. Trimming removed 8 bases from V and 2 bases from J; junction bases left unmatched: 4. The CDR3 has 13 residues. The CDR3: CAIDRGRNTEAFF. DNA for the CDR3: TGTGCCATCGACAGGGGAAGAAACACTGAAGCTTTCTTT.

The J gene is TRBJ2-7, the V gene TRBV11-2, with D unresolved. The CDR3 is 13 amino acids. Germline CDR1 SGHAT, CDR2 FQNNGV. V gave up 10 bases and J gave up 3 bases, with 16 bases separating them. The CDR3 DNA reads as TGTGCCACCGCTCGACTGCCTGTCTACGAGCAGTACTTC. This encodes CATARLPVYEQYF.

The chain uses TRBV2 and TRBJ2-1; TRBD2 agrees at 13 bases. Per germline, CDR1 SNHLY and CDR2 FYNNEI. V shed 6 bases and J 9 bases; nucleotides not matched to a gene: 8. This CDR3 is built from 15 residues. The CDR3: CASRLGLAGDGEQFF. As DNA, the CDR3 is TGTGCCAGCAGGTTAGGACTAGCGGGAGACGGTGAGCAGTTCTTC.

This clone was counted once. The chain carries TRBV2 and TRBJ1-2; 9 bases are shared with TRBD1. The germline V gene has CDR1 SNHLY and CDR2 FYNNEI. The CDR3 loop spans 14 amino acids. Trimming took 6 bases from V and 6 from J; bases not matched to a gene: 8. In DNA, the CDR3 is TGTGCCAGCAGAGAACAGGGGGCGGTTGATGGCTACACCTTC. It is translated as CASREQGAVDGYTF.

The genes are TRBV6-5 and TRBJ1-1; D is unresolved. The CDR3 totals 12 residues. Deletions cut 6 bases from V and 10 bases from J, with 15 bases between. Germline-derived CDR1 and CDR2 are MNHEY and SVGAGI. CDR3 sequence reads: CASSTPGALAFF. The CDR3 nucleotides are TGTGCCAGCAGCACACCGGGAGCTTTAGCTTTCTTT.

The rearrangement links TRBV18 to TRBJ2-7; no definite D call. The germline CDR1 and CDR2 sequences are KGHSH and LQKENI. The CDR3 covers 14 residues. Trimming took 2 bases from V and 7 from J, leaving 15 bases between them. CDR3 amino acids: CASSPTASPEEQYF. The CDR3, as DNA: TGTGCCAGCTCACCAACTGCGTCGCCCGAAGAGCAGTACTTC. The full variable domain, in which reference TRBV18 and TRBJ2-7 provide the parts outside the CDR3, is NAGVMQNPRHLVRRRGQEARLRCSPMKGHSHVYWYRQLPEEGLKFMVYLQKENIIDESGMPKERFSAEFPKEGPSILRIQQVVRGDSAAYFCASSPTASPEEQYFGPGTRLTVT.

J is TRBJ2-7 and V is TRBV5-1, with 8 bases lining up with TRBD1. V trimming: 4 bases; J trimming: 3 bases; junction bases outside the gene matches: 12. The CDR3 totals 16 residues. The germline V gene has CDR1 SGHRS and CDR2 YFSETQ. The CDR3 nucleotides read TGCGCCAGCAGCACCACTTTCGGGACAGGATACTACGAGCAGTACTTC. Protein sequence: CASSTTFGTGYYEQYF.

The V gene is TRBV5-1, the J gene TRBJ2-3, with 8 bases matching TRBD2. In germline, CDR1 is SGHRS, CDR2 YFSETQ. V lost 4 bases and J lost 2; bases outside the gene matches: 12. This CDR3 is built from 17 residues. The CDR3 here is CASSLHSGLAYTDTQYF. The CDR3 bases are TGCGCCAGCAGCCTCCACTCCGGACTAGCCTACACAGATACGCAGTATTTT.

This chain joins TRBV10-3 and TRBJ2-5, with 11 bases matching TRBD2. Germline V gene lookup returns CDR1 ENHRY and CDR2 SYGVKD. The J segment lost 5 bases and the V segment lost 5 bases, leaving 4 bases of the junction unmatched. The CDR3 contains 14 residues. In nucleotides, the CDR3 is TGTGCCATCAGTTGGACTAGCGGGTTGGAGACCCAGTACTTC. Protein: CAISWTSGLETQYF.

The V gene is TRBV4-1, the J gene TRBJ2-3, with 12 bases fitting TRBD2. Germline V CDR1 and CDR2: MGHRA, YSYEKL. This CDR3 is built from 17 residues. The J segment lost 0 bases and the V segment lost 1 base, leaving 2 bases of the junction unmatched. The CDR3 sequence is CASSQAGTSGSTDTQYF. The CDR3 DNA reads as TGCGCCAGCAGCCAAGCCGGGACTAGCGGGAGCACAGATACGCAGTATTTT.